These 3 T cell receptor beta chains share one sample of origin, sequenced in a study of blood T cell repertoires in COVID-19. Clones were read by immunoSEQ multiplex PCR, and TCRdb kept only the in-frame ones, dropping some. The sample lists approximately 280,000 clones, roughly 80% seen once, with 5% in the top ten. The sequencing sample was made of PBMCs or T cells enriched from blood (not recorded which). These receptors all come from a man in his forties who had been exposed to COVID-19.

The V and J genes are TRBV19 and TRBJ1-1; the D is unclear. There are 15 residues in the CDR3. Deletions cut 1 base from V and 0 bases from J, with 9 bases between. Per the germline V gene, CDR1 is LNHDA and CDR2 is SQIVND (reference sequence). The CDR3 loop reads CASSIGVGLNTEAFF. Here the CDR3 DNA reads TGTGCCAGTAGTATAGGGGTGGGCTTGAACACTGAAGCTTTCTTT.

The V gene is TRBV19, the J gene TRBJ1-2; a possible D gene is TRBD1 (5 bases). CDR3 length equals 15 residues. Trimming removed 2 bases at V and 2 bases at J, with 12 bases between. Looked up from germline, CDR1 is LNHDA and CDR2 is SQIVND (reference sequence). The CDR3 protein is CASSIRRGPNYGYTF. DNA of the CDR3: TGTGCCAGTAGTATAAGGAGGGGACCGAACTATGGCTACACCTTC.

This sequence joins TRBV7-2 and TRBJ2-1; 11 bases fit TRBD2. Germline values: CDR1 SGHTA, CDR2 FQGNSA. J was trimmed by 6 bases and V by 3 bases; bases with no gene match: 7. There are 16 residues in the CDR3. For the CDR3, the DNA is TGTGCCAGCAGCTTTCCGCGACTAGCGGGGAGCAATGAGCAGTTCTTC. This translates into CASSFPRLAGSNEQFF.